The rows below give T cell receptor beta chains drawn from one sample of a study of T cell responses to AZD1222 COVID-19 vaccine. The data were produced by immunoSEQ multiplex PCR, yet TCRdb's version contains in-frame clones alone and is incomplete. The table has 140,000 to 150,000 clones, 80% to 95% seen once; the top ten hold 4%. The sample here was peripheral blood, taken 28 days after the second AZD1222 dose. The receptors were gathered from an adult who received the AZD1222 COVID-19 vaccine. CDR3s include the opening cysteine and the closing phenylalanine or tryptophan. Clone size is shown for a subset of rows, as once, few, many or a class of expanded clone.

clone_size: once; v_call: TRBV28; cdr3_aa: CASSPGTSFGEQYF
clone_size: .; v_call: TRBV19; cdr3_aa: CASRESPSAYEQYF
clone_size: .; v_call: TRBV5-1; cdr3_aa: CASSSRPAPSRINTGELFF
clone_size: once; v_call: TRBV7-9; cdr3_aa: CASSPRGSNQPQHF
clone_size: .; v_call: TRBV5-6; cdr3_aa: CASSLGSGFPYNEQFF
clone_size: .; v_call: TRBV6-5; cdr3_aa: CASNQGQPGNTIYF
clone_size: .; v_call: TRBV28; cdr3_aa: CASSLRDRGMEEQYF
clone_size: .; v_call: TRBV4-1; cdr3_aa: CASSQAVANTEAFF
clone_size: .; v_call: TRBV5-5; cdr3_aa: CASSRDLAVPQETQYF
clone_size: .; v_call: TRBV7-6; cdr3_aa: CASSSEHSGFLAEAFF
clone_size: .; v_call: TRBV5-4; cdr3_aa: CASEPGTSTDTQYF
clone_size: .; v_call: TRBV7-2; cdr3_aa: CASRPTTSYNEQFF
clone_size: .; v_call: TRBV21-1; cdr3_aa: CASSIGQGLATSYNEQFF
clone_size: .; v_call: TRBV6-2/TRBV6-3; cdr3_aa: CASSGGGPMDQPQHF
clone_size: .; v_call: TRBV5-1; cdr3_aa: CASARDRGEWHF
clone_size: .; v_call: TRBV19; cdr3_aa: CASSMPRSKTGNYGYTF
clone_size: .; v_call: TRBV5-6; cdr3_aa: CASSLGAGRGEKLFF
clone_size: .; v_call: TRBV7-8; cdr3_aa: CASSSPGHVNGYTF
clone_size: .; v_call: TRBV19; cdr3_aa: CASRVTNRGPGNTIYF
clone_size: .; v_call: TRBV9; cdr3_aa: CASSVDALTYEQYF
clone_size: .; v_call: TRBV2; cdr3_aa: CATTGFANTGELFF
clone_size: .; v_call: TRBV7-9; cdr3_aa: CASSVQGQGRYEQYF
clone_size: .; v_call: TRBV5-1; cdr3_aa: CASSWGNNQPQHF
clone_size: once; v_call: TRBV10-3; cdr3_aa: CAISVRRDSNTEAFF
clone_size: .; v_call: TRBV19; cdr3_aa: CASSIASGGAGELFF
clone_size: .; v_call: TRBV7-3; cdr3_aa: CASSLSPGGNTEAFF
clone_size: .; v_call: TRBV2; cdr3_aa: CASLGDISYNSPLHF
clone_size: .; v_call: TRBV7-2; cdr3_aa: CASSSDSRPGYTF
clone_size: .; v_call: TRBV19; cdr3_aa: CASTPTSGSYEQYF
clone_size: .; v_call: TRBV29-1; cdr3_aa: CSVGLGQANYGYTF
clone_size: .; v_call: TRBV2; cdr3_aa: CASSEEDTQYF
clone_size: .; v_call: TRBV6-4; cdr3_aa: CASSDTGTSGYNEQFF
clone_size: few; v_call: TRBV29-1; cdr3_aa: CSVWTYEQYF
clone_size: .; v_call: TRBV3-1/TRBV3-2; cdr3_aa: CASTPNRGAGGADTQYF
clone_size: .; v_call: TRBV30; cdr3_aa: CARLPTGVYGYTF
clone_size: .; v_call: TRBV3-1/TRBV3-2; cdr3_aa: CASSRTSGVYNEQFF
clone_size: .; v_call: TRBV6-1; cdr3_aa: CASSEWTQGVPYEQYF
clone_size: .; v_call: TRBV6-2/TRBV6-3; cdr3_aa: CASSRGHEQYF
clone_size: .; v_call: TRBV6-5; cdr3_aa: CATLYRGGGGYTF
clone_size: .; v_call: TRBV11-2; cdr3_aa: CASTRLADYYEQYF
clone_size: .; v_call: TRBV6-2/TRBV6-3; cdr3_aa: CASSYRLAGDYEQYF
clone_size: .; v_call: TRBV4-2; cdr3_aa: CASSQGGLPRETQYF
clone_size: .; v_call: TRBV4-3; cdr3_aa: CASSQEHQETQYF
clone_size: .; v_call: TRBV2; cdr3_aa: CASTRGGNEQFF
clone_size: .; v_call: TRBV6-5; cdr3_aa: CASSTDRAGLNGYTF
clone_size: .; v_call: TRBV28; cdr3_aa: CASSSQGPSGNTIYF
clone_size: .; v_call: TRBV19; cdr3_aa: CASSIARGDQGGYTF
clone_size: .; v_call: TRBV15; cdr3_aa: CATSGVRSGNTIYF
clone_size: .; v_call: TRBV3-1/TRBV3-2; cdr3_aa: CASSFGLGSEAFF
clone_size: few; v_call: TRBV15; cdr3_aa: CATSGDRGHTNEKLFF
clone_size: .; v_call: TRBV6-1; cdr3_aa: CASSDWTSGNRNEQFF